This TCR beta chain is from a study of OX40 agonist ivuxolimab in advanced cancers. Regarding the research as a whole: Ivuxolimab, which targeted the costimulatory receptor OX40 (CD134), was an agonistic, fully human IgG2 monoclonal antibody. Intravenous ivuxolimab was administered to patients every 2 weeks at six dose levels: 0.01, 0.1, 0.3, 1.5, 3 and 10 mg/kg. Among the approximately 50 dose-escalation patients, roughly 20 had hepatocellular carcinoma, approximately 15 melanoma, 9 renal cell carcinoma and 9 head and neck cancer. In the dose-escalation cohort, 82.7% of patients were male, and the mean age was 60 years with a range of about 20 to 80. Prior anti-PD-1, anti-PD-L1 or anti-CTLA-4 therapy was permitted, and less than 45% of dose-escalation patients had received checkpoint inhibitors. Partial responses occurred in three dose-escalation patients: two with cutaneous melanoma and one with hepatocellular carcinoma. The point of sequencing TCRbeta in the periphery was to test whether ivuxolimab changed TCR sequence diversity and drove clonal T-cell expansion. The paper describes the monotherapy dose-escalation part (N ≈ 50 patients) of the phase I trial of ivuxolimab. What the study reported, not specific to this receptor: In partial responders in the 0.1-3.0 mg/kg groups, normalized peripheral clonal expansion was found to be among the lowest, especially among CD8+ T cells. After ivuxolimab, more expanded clones were found on average in CD8+ T cells than in CD4+ T cells. At doses of 0.1 to 3.0 mg/kg, clonal expansion of both CD4+ and CD8+ T cells in blood was seen between baseline and week 6. Low levels of normalized T-cell clonal expansion were also seen in some nonresponding patients. Which antigens the clonally expanded peripheral T cells were specific for was not determined.

Genomic DNA was isolated from the sorted cells so that the TCRbeta CDR3 region could be sequenced. The immunoSEQ Assay was used to sequence the TCRbeta CDR3 regions. Entries here come from immuneACCESS through TCRdb and include only in-frame sequences with V and J called. Some clones fail to appear in such tables; in the studies checked, an unresolved V gene covers under half of the shortfall, and the cause of the remainder is unknown. The sample contains tens of thousands of clones, approximately 90% of them found a single time. Together, the top ten hold approximately 1.1% of the sample. The CDR3 runs 15 amino acids, cysteine and phenylalanine included. Only CDR3 DNA is held: 45 bases, read in frame from base 1. The germline V gene (reference sequence) specifies MNHEY as CDR1 and SMNVEV as CDR2. Trimming takes 1 base off V and 8 bases off J; junction bases not matched to a gene: 9. Patients with a history of autoimmune disease or receiving systemic immunosuppression were excluded from the trial. Peripheral blood for TCR sequencing was collected from all dose cohorts at baseline, on cycle 4 day 1, and on cycle 7 day 1. Samples were obtained from an open-label, multicenter, first-in-human phase I dose-escalation trial of ivuxolimab. The trial enrolled adults with locally advanced or metastatic head and neck squamous cell, hepatocellular, melanoma or renal cell carcinoma. Before TCR sequencing, CD4+ T cells and CD8+ T cells were sorted from peripheral blood as separate populations.

Concerning this clone: Its antigen target is currently unknown. Qualities for individual bases were not recorded, and no much larger clone is one base off.

The receptor's source is an adult with an advanced solid tumor such as melanoma, head and neck, liver or kidney cancer. Recombination connected TRBV27 to TRBJ2-3; 7 bases in the junction line up with TRBD2. The sequences come from CD4+ or CD8+ T cells sorted from blood, collected in a trial of the OX40 agonist ivuxolimab. This receptor has the CDR3 CASSLLTGTTLTQYF. The bases are TGTGCCAGCAGTTTATTGACGGGGACTACTCTTACGCAGTATTTT.